This T cell receptor (beta chain) was obtained from a study of T cell responses to AZD1222 COVID-19 vaccine. Study-level points and caveats: Donors, mostly white British, included more females; clonal diversity was possibly underestimated.

The V gene end was trimmed by 3 bases and the J gene end by 5 bases; junction bases not matched to a gene: 10. Germline CDR1 reads SGDLS; CDR2 reads YYNGEE. The CDR3 has 15 amino acids. The method was immunoSEQ multiplex PCR; TCRdb's version includes in-frame clones alone and lacks a portion of them. The sample carries approximately 64,000 clones, about 90% recorded once. Remarks on this clone: Its matching antigen is unknown.

The chain has TRBV9 and TRBJ2-7, with 8 positions matching TRBD1. This TCR was recovered from an adult who received the MenACWY meningococcal vaccine as a control. The sequencing here drew on peripheral blood, taken 28 days after the second dose of the MenACWY control vaccine. The CDR3 bases are TGTGCCAGCAGCGCCGGATCGACAGGGGCCCACGAGCAGTACTTC. Translation: CASSAGSTGAHEQYF.